This passage covers 17 T cell receptor beta chains from one sample sequenced in a study of T cell changes during pregnancy in multiple sclerosis. Some clones are missing from TCRdb's copy, which holds only in-frame ones; the method was immunoSEQ multiplex PCR. The sample lists fewer than 65,000 clones; 91% were seen once. The input for sequencing was CD4+ T cells from peripheral blood mononuclear cells, taken in the first trimester of pregnancy. Every receptor here comes from a female donor with multiple sclerosis, enrolled in a pregnancy study.

This clone was seen only once. The chain has TRBV7-9 and TRBJ1-2; 8 positions match TRBD1. The V gene end was trimmed by 2 bases and the J gene end by 3 bases; junction bases not matched to a gene: 8. This CDR3 has 16 amino acids. Germline CDR1 SEHNR, CDR2 FQNEAQ (reference sequence). The DNA for the CDR3 is TGTGCCAGCAGCTTACGGGCTGGACAGGGAGACTATGGCTACACCTTC. Translating it yields CASSLRAGQGDYGYTF.

This clone was seen just once. This chain joins TRBV6-1 and TRBJ2-7; TRBD2 agrees at 12 bases. Losses at the gene ends were 1 base for V and 3 bases for J; bases not matched to a gene: 4. The CDR3 totals 16 residues. Per germline, CDR1 MNHNS and CDR2 SASEGT. CDR3 nucleotide sequence: TGTGCCAGCAGTGAAGGACTAGCGGGGGCCTACTACGAGCAGTACTTC. Protein product: CASSEGLAGAYYEQYF.

The chain recombines TRBV19 with TRBJ1-1; D gene unclear. Germline lookup yields CDR1 LNHDA and CDR2 SQIVND (reference sequence). There are 14 residues in the CDR3. V shed 5 bases and J shed 1 base, with 11 bases lying between them. DNA of the CDR3: TGTGCCAGTAGTCCGCCGACACCGAACACTGAAGCTTTCTTT. Residues: CASSPPTPNTEAFF.

This clone was observed a handful of times. This rearrangement joins TRBV6-5 to TRBJ1-6; no definite D call. This CDR3 has 14 amino acids. Trimming cost V 11 bases and J 0 bases, with 11 bases left between them. The germline gives CDR1 MNHEY, CDR2 SVGAGI. In nucleotides, the CDR3 is TGTGCCGTTCGATCGGGCTCCTATAATTCACCCCTCCACTTT. Translation: CAVRSGSYNSPLHF.

This clone showed up just a few times. The V gene is TRBV7-7, the J gene TRBJ2-7; 10 bases fit TRBD1. The CDR3 runs to 14 residues. Germline V gene data show CDR1 as SSHAT and CDR2 as FNYEAQ (reference sequence). J lost 7 bases, V lost 3 bases, and 6 bases had no gene match. The CDR3 spells CASSFRDRGWEQYF. For the CDR3, the DNA is TGTGCCAGCAGCTTCCGGGACAGGGGCTGGGAGCAGTACTTC.

The chain employs TRBV5-5 and TRBJ1-2, with a tentative D call TRBD1 (5 bases). Germline V CDR1 and CDR2: SGHKS, YYEKEE (reference sequence). This CDR3 spans 14 amino acids. V was clipped by 0 bases and J by 4 bases, with 10 bases between them. The CDR3 loop reads CASSLETTAYGYTF. CDR3 bases: TGTGCCAGCAGCTTGGAAACGACAGCCTATGGCTACACCTTC.

The chain has TRBV7-2 and TRBJ1-2, with D maybe TRBD1 (5 bases). CDR1 is SGHTA and CDR2 is FQGNSA in the germline V gene. V lost 5 bases and J 7 bases, leaving 17 bases between the germline ends. The CDR3 sequence is 14 residues long. CDR3: CASSPQGGGFGYTF. The CDR3 DNA sequence: TGTGCCAGCAGCCCCCAGGGAGGTGGCTTTGGCTACACCTTC.

The genes are TRBV18 and TRBJ2-7, with D perhaps matching TRBD2 (6 bases). This CDR3 comprises 16 residues. Germline assignment: CDR1 KGHSH and CDR2 LQKENI. V was cut by 2 bases and J by 0 bases, with 14 bases left in between. This CDR3 reads CASSPWGGLSSYEQYF. Written as DNA, the CDR3 is TGTGCCAGCTCACCATGGGGCGGACTAAGCTCCTACGAGCAGTACTTC.

V gene TRBV18 combines with J gene TRBJ1-2; D is unclear. The CDR3 loop spans 12 amino acids. From germline, CDR1 is KGHSH and CDR2 LQKENI. V was trimmed by 5 bases and J by 0 bases, leaving 4 bases between them. In nucleotides, the CDR3 is TGTGCCAGCTCAACAGCTAACTATGGCTACACCTTC. It translates to CASSTANYGYTF.

The chain has TRBV6-4 and TRBJ1-2, with D hard to call. Germline lookup yields CDR1 MRHNA and CDR2 SNTAGT. The CDR3 covers 15 residues. V lost 6 bases to trimming and J lost 5 bases, with 19 bases between them. This CDR3 is CASSPRGGLGYGYTF. The CDR3 DNA follows: TGTGCCAGCAGCCCCCGAGGCGGGCTAGGGTATGGCTACACCTTC.

The chain employs TRBV7-2 and TRBJ1-6; D remains ambiguous. CDR1 SGHTA and CDR2 FQGNSA come from the germline V gene. The CDR3 has 14 residues. Trimming pared 6 bases from V and 7 bases from J, leaving 13 bases between. CDR3 in amino acids: CASRLAGENSPLHF. The CDR3 region has the DNA TGTGCCAGCAGACTAGCAGGAGAGAATTCACCCCTCCACTTT.

V usage is TRBV6-5 and J usage is TRBJ1-2; 8 bases map to TRBD1. Germline loops: CDR1 MNHEY, CDR2 SVGAGI. This CDR3 has 14 amino acids. The J segment lost 3 bases and the V segment lost 2 bases, leaving 2 bases of the junction unmatched. CDR3: CASSYDRGHYGYTF. The CDR3 DNA reads TGTGCCAGCAGTTACGACAGGGGACACTATGGCTACACCTTC.

Here the CDR3 reads CASSQVPGISYNEQFF. Written as DNA, the CDR3 is TGCGCCAGCAGCCAAGTACCGGGGATCTCCTACAATGAGCAGTTCTTC. The genes are TRBV4-3 and TRBJ2-1, with D perhaps matching TRBD2 (5 bases). CDR1 LGHNA and CDR2 YSLEER come from the germline V gene. V gave up 1 base and J gave up 0 bases, with 10 bases separating them. The CDR3 extends over 16 amino acids.

The chain recombines TRBV7-2 with TRBJ1-2; tentative D call: TRBD1 (5 bases). The germline V gene has CDR1 SGHTA and CDR2 FQGNSA. The CDR3 is 14 amino acids. V was clipped by 5 bases and J by 8 bases, with 18 bases between them. The DNA for the CDR3 is TGTGCCAGCAGCCTATCCCACAGGAGTGGGGGCTACACCTTC. Its translation is CASSLSHRSGGYTF.

The gene calls are TRBV7-2 and TRBJ2-5, with 7 bases matching TRBD2. Germline-derived CDR1 and CDR2 are SGHTA and FQGNSA. This CDR3 has 14 amino acids. J lost 7 bases, V lost 5 bases, and 10 bases had no gene match. In DNA form, the CDR3 reads TGTGCCAGCAGCAGGTCGGTCGGGGAGGGGACCCAGTACTTC. Its protein is CASSRSVGEGTQYF.

CDR3 nucleotides: TGTGCCAGCAGCTTGGAGGGCAGGGGTTATTCACCCCTCCACTTT. It is translated as CASSLEGRGYSPLHF. The chain uses TRBV5-6 and TRBJ1-6, with a tentative D call TRBD1 (6 bases). The CDR3 length is 15 residues. Looked up from germline, CDR1 is SGHDT and CDR2 is YYEEEE. V was shortened by 0 bases and J by 8 bases, with 12 bases between the two germline ends.

The sample holds a few counts of this clone. The chain joins TRBV5-4 to TRBJ2-7; D is possibly TRBD2 (7 bases). The ends were cut back, 7 bases at V and 2 bases at J, with 19 bases in the middle. The CDR3 is made up of 15 amino acids. Per germline, CDR1 SGHNT and CDR2 YYREEE (reference sequence). CDR3 amino acids: CASGLRGGGTYEQYF. The CDR3 bases are TGTGCCAGCGGACTTAGGGGGGGCGGCACCTACGAGCAGTACTTC.